The clone carrying this T cell receptor beta chain appeared a few times. Time point here: blood at routine non-recurrence follow-up after resection. Without sorting, whole RNA was sequenced from tumor, nontumor lung or frozen PBMC. TCRdb reanalysed the 5' RACE reads using MiXCR and keeps one entry per CDR3 protein. The sample yields some 16,000 distinct CDR3 sequences, 19% seen once. The CDR3 extends over 12 amino acids. CDR1 is SEHNR, CDR2 FQNEAQ, per germline (reference sequence). The V segment lost 6 bases and the J segment 1 base; nucleotides outside the gene matches: 0. These data come from a study of spatial heterogeneity in lung cancer.

This TCR derives from a male donor with early-stage non-small cell lung cancer. The chain couples TRBV7-9 to TRBJ2-7; the match to TRBD1 covers 7 bases. The source material was PBMCs, sampled at follow-up. CDR3 bases: TGTGCCAGCAGGACAGGGTCCTACGAGCAGTACTTC. The encoded protein is CASRTGSYEQYF.